This T cell receptor (beta chain) was sequenced for a study of CD8 T cells in Susac syndrome (dated by TCRdb to about 2019). About the full investigation: Repertoire sequencing was used to test whether CD8+ T cell activation and differentiation in Susac syndrome was antigen driven. The study compared CD8+ T cell repertoire clonality among about a dozen healthy donors, some 14 Susac syndrome patients and about 16 multiple sclerosis patients.

A distance of 8 bases separates the germline ends of V and J, which lose 1 base and 7 bases respectively. The CDR3 measures 13 amino acids from cysteine to phenylalanine. Just CDR3 DNA is preserved here, 39 bases in frame from base 1. Via the germline V gene (reference sequence), CDR1 is DFQATT and CDR2 SNEGSKA. RNA was extracted using the RNeasy kit, and about 0.5 to 1 ug of the RNA was reverse transcribed with random hexamers. The immunoSEQ multiplex PCR assay, which covers 54 Vbeta and 13 Jbeta segments, was used to amplify TCR beta CDR3 regions. PCR amplification bias was corrected using a synthetic template baseline for primer optimization and computational correction. The authors' analysis ran thus. Reads were assigned to V, D and J genes according to IMGT and analyzed in immunoSEQ Analyzer, with only productive sequences retained. Clonality was computed as one minus Shannon entropy normalized by log2 of the number of productive unique sequences. For each patient and control, public and private clones were evaluated among the 100 most prevalent clones. A clone was defined as Susac-specific if it was absent from the healthy and MS cohorts, from some 980 published viral clones and from other ImmuneACCESS disease sequences. The raw public reads went through TCRdb reprocessing: fastp at Q25, MiXCR clone calling, in-frame beta chains kept. Records with the same CDR3 protein are collapsed into one entry carrying the most frequent genes and DNA. TCRdb's processing, not the study's, gives the V and J calls here. This sample gives 400,000 or so distinct CDR3 sequences in total; around 85% of them show up just once. The leading ten clones occupy more than 0.09% of the sample.

The investigation overall reported the following: The study acknowledged that relatively few individuals were included in the TCR sequencing and HLA analysis.

Peripheral blood CD8+ and CD4+ T cells from healthy donors, Susac syndrome patients and multiple sclerosis patients were profiled using high-throughput TCR beta sequencing. Multiple sclerosis controls were treatment-naive patients with stable or active relapsing-remitting disease fulfilling revised McDonald criteria. Bulk CD8+ and CD4+ T cells were purified by magnetic negative isolation, while CD8+ TEMRA cells were enriched using FACS. Blood was drawn into EDTA tubes, processed within 24 hours, and PBMCs were isolated by density gradient centrifugation. PBMCs intended for TCR sequencing were cryopreserved in liquid nitrogen and thawed later in a water bath at 37 degrees C. The sorted or isolated CD4+, CD8+ and CD8+ TEMRA cells reached a purity of at least 90%. Of note for this clonotype: This clone's antigen is unknown. Base-call qualities are not available, and no considerably larger clone is one nucleotide away.

This sequence uses TRBV20-1 and TRBJ1-6; 6 matching bases give a weak D call of TRBD1. This receptor was taken from a human donor with multiple sclerosis. The sequenced sample consisted of CD8+ T cells from PBMCs. Here is the DNA: TGCAGTGCTAGAGGGACAGAGAATTCACCCCTCCACTTT. Translated, it reads CSARGTENSPLHF.